Below are 32 T cell receptor beta chains sequenced from a single sample in a study of CD8+ T cells in alopecia areata (dated by TCRdb to 2017 to 2018). The library was made by the immunoSEQ multiplex PCR assay. RNA was extracted from all samples and reverse transcribed into cDNA as template for TCR sequencing. What TCRdb holds here is the immuneACCESS table cut down to in-frame rearrangements. Part of the clones is not present; checked against another copy, under half of the missing clones reflect an unresolved V gene, and the others are unexplained. The sample data list 75,000 to 100,000 clones, and 35% to 50% of these were observed just once. The ten biggest clones cover about 0.79% of the sample. The sequencing input was CD4+ T cells sorted from blood. Receptors originate from a human donor with alopecia areata.

In its sample, this clone was seen a few times. The rearrangement uses TRBV5-1 and TRBJ1-2; D is perhaps TRBD1 (5 bases). The V end lost 0 bases, the J end lost 4 bases, and 16 bases lay between the germline ends. Germline V CDR1 and CDR2: SGHRS, YFSETQ. There are 16 residues in the CDR3. The CDR3 coding sequence is TGCGCCAGCAGCTTGGATACTACCGGAGGGGCCTATGGCTACACCTTC. Protein sequence: CASSLDTTGGAYGYTF.

The chain combines TRBV5-4 with TRBJ2-3; unclear D gene. The CDR3 loop spans 14 amino acids. Trimming removed 4 bases at V and 3 bases at J, with 12 bases between. Germline lookup yields CDR1 SGHNT and CDR2 YYREEE (reference sequence). Here the CDR3 DNA reads TGTGCCAGCAGCCCTTCGACTGGAACAGATACGCAGTATTTT. This encodes CASSPSTGTDTQYF.

V and J are TRBV29-1 and TRBJ2-4, with TRBD1 matching 7 bases. Germline lookup yields CDR1 SQVTM and CDR2 ANQGSEA. The CDR3 runs to 14 residues. Trimming removed 1 base from V and 8 bases from J; junction bases left unmatched: 8. The CDR3 reads CSVEATGTAHIQYF. The CDR3 DNA is TGCAGCGTTGAAGCGACAGGGACCGCGCACATTCAGTACTTC.

V usage is TRBV5-1 and J usage is TRBJ2-1; 7 nucleotides line up with TRBD2. The germline V gene encodes CDR1 SGHRS and CDR2 YFSETQ. J was trimmed by 6 bases and V by 4 bases; bases with no gene match: 7. The CDR3 contains 14 residues. CDR3 DNA: TGCGCCAGCAGCCCGGGGACTAACCTCAATGAGCAGTTCTTC. It yields the protein CASSPGTNLNEQFF.

The chain employs TRBV30 and TRBJ1-1; no definite D call. Germline CDR1 reads GTSNPN; CDR2 reads SVGIG (reference sequence). Deletions cut 3 bases from V and 5 bases from J, with 16 bases between. This CDR3 spans 14 amino acids. In DNA form, the CDR3 reads TGTGCCTGGAGGCCCGGGCCAAGGGAGACTGAAGCTTTCTTT. This sequence encodes CAWRPGPRETEAFF.

The gene calls are TRBV29-1 and TRBJ2-3; D is uncertain. Trimming left V 0 bases short and J 5 bases short, with 3 bases between. This CDR3 spans 11 amino acids. Per germline, CDR1 SQVTM and CDR2 ANQGSEA. This CDR3 is CSVEELDTQYF. CDR3 in DNA: TGCAGCGTTGAAGAGCTAGATACGCAGTATTTT.

This clone was seen more than once but under ten times. This chain uses TRBV11-2 with TRBJ2-3, with 7 bases identical to TRBD1. V was clipped by 5 bases and J by 6 bases; unmatched bases: 2. CDR1 is SGHAT and CDR2 is FQNNGV in the germline V gene. CDR3 length: 12 residues. The CDR3 here is CASSPTGDTQYF. The CDR3 bases are TGTGCCAGCAGCCCGACAGGGGATACGCAGTATTTT.

This clone was seen more than once but under ten times. The chain couples TRBV29-1 to TRBJ2-3, with 8 positions matching TRBD1. Per the germline V gene, CDR1 is SQVTM and CDR2 is ANQGSEA. There are 13 residues in the CDR3. V shed 7 bases, J shed 1 base, and the junction held 4 bases outside the gene matches. CDR3 nucleotides: TGCAGCGCCTCACAGGGGGGCACAGATACGCAGTATTTT. The encoded protein is CSASQGGTDTQYF.

This clone has a single count. The chain is built from TRBV2 and TRBJ2-7, with D unresolved. V lost 4 bases to trimming and J lost 6 bases, with 7 bases between them. Germline assignment: CDR1 SNHLY and CDR2 FYNNEI. The CDR3 is 11 amino acids. CDR3 in DNA: TGTGCCAGCAGTGTAAGGGTCGAGCAGTACTTC. Amino acid sequence: CASSVRVEQYF.

V gene TRBV29-1 combines with J gene TRBJ2-3; D possibly corresponds to TRBD1 (5 bases). CDR1 and CDR2 from the germline V gene are SQVTM and ANQGSEA. CDR3 length: 13 amino acids. V lost 8 bases, J lost 6 bases, and 18 bases lay in between. CDR3 in amino acids: CSLEGDAVDTQYF. CDR3 sequence (DNA): TGCAGCCTAGAAGGGGATGCGGTGGATACGCAGTATTTT.

The genes are TRBV18 and TRBJ1-2, with TRBD1 matching 8 bases. J gave up 6 bases and V 3 bases, and 9 bases lay outside the gene matches. Germline CDR1 and CDR2: KGHSH and LQKENI. This CDR3 is built from 15 residues. This CDR3 reads CASSPPFGTGHGYTF. The CDR3 DNA reads TGTGCCAGCTCACCTCCCTTCGGGACAGGTCATGGCTACACCTTC.

The V gene is TRBV30, the J gene TRBJ2-2, with D possibly called TRBD1 or TRBD2 (6 bases each). In germline, CDR1 is GTSNPN, CDR2 SVGIG (reference sequence). CDR3 length: 14 residues. With 5 bases removed from V and 5 bases from J, the gap between germline ends came to 15 bases. CDR3 sequence: CAWAGTRRTGELFF. The CDR3 DNA follows: TGTGCCTGGGCGGGGACAAGAAGGACCGGGGAGCTGTTTTTT.

The chain joins TRBV18 to TRBJ1-2; D not resolved. V lost 2 bases and J 7 bases, leaving 14 bases between the germline ends. Germline CDR1 KGHSH, CDR2 LQKENI. The CDR3 runs 14 residues. CDR3 sequence: CASSPETLFGGYTF. The CDR3 DNA reads TGTGCCAGCTCACCAGAGACATTATTCGGTGGCTACACCTTC. Complete variable domain (other parts from reference TRBV18 and TRBJ1-2): NAGVMQNPRHLVRRRGQEARLRCSPMKGHSHVYWYRQLPEEGLKFMVYLQKENIIDESGMPKERFSAEFPKEGPSILRIQQVVRGDSAAYFCASSPETLFGGYTFGSGTRLTVV.

This clone was seen more than once but under ten times. This chain connects TRBV29-1 to TRBJ2-3; unclear D gene. Germline-derived CDR1 and CDR2 are SQVTM and ANQGSEA. The CDR3 runs 14 residues. Trimming took off 0 bases at V and 6 bases at J, with 13 bases between the two ends. The CDR3 DNA follows: TGCAGCGTTGAAGACCGGTCTCGCCATGATACGCAGTATTTT. It yields the protein CSVEDRSRHDTQYF.

In this sample, this clone turned up a few times. This chain links TRBV28 with TRBJ2-7; no clear D gene. This CDR3 spans 11 amino acids. V lost 6 bases to trimming and J lost 4 bases, with 7 bases between them. Germline V lookup: CDR1 MDHEN, CDR2 SYDVKM. The CDR3 bases are TGTGCCAGCAGCGATCAGTACGAGCAGTACTTC. It specifies CASSDQYEQYF.

This sequence joins TRBV28 and TRBJ2-1; D is unresolved. The ends were cut back, 7 bases at V and 2 bases at J, with 12 bases in the middle. CDR1 MDHEN and CDR2 SYDVKM come from the germline V gene. The CDR3 runs 14 residues. CDR3 sequence: CASNTDTTYNEQFF. The CDR3, as DNA: TGTGCCAGCAACACGGATACGACCTACAATGAGCAGTTCTTC.

The chain is built from TRBV29-1 and TRBJ2-3, with D perhaps TRBD2 (6 bases). Per the germline V gene, CDR1 is SQVTM and CDR2 is ANQGSEA. CDR3 size: 14 residues. V lost 4 bases, J lost 2 bases, and 13 bases lay in between. The CDR3 DNA reads TGCAGCGTTGCCGGGAGAGCCTACACAGATACGCAGTATTTT. It specifies CSVAGRAYTDTQYF.

The CDR3 here is CSVVRGEKLFF. CDR3 in DNA: TGCAGCGTTGTCAGGGGCGAAAAACTGTTTTTT. This chain uses TRBV29-1 with TRBJ1-4; the D gene is possibly TRBD1 (6 bases). The V end was cut by 4 bases, the J end by 8 bases, with 8 bases between. CDR1 is SQVTM, CDR2 ANQGSEA, per germline. This CDR3 has 11 amino acids.

The chain recombines TRBV30 with TRBJ1-1; no reliable D call. The CDR3 loop spans 13 amino acids. The ends were cut back, 2 bases at V and 6 bases at J, with 13 bases in the middle. CDR1 is GTSNPN, CDR2 SVGIG, per germline (reference sequence). The CDR3 coding sequence is TGTGCCTGGAGTAACTCGGCGTGGGCTGAAGCTTTCTTT. Protein: CAWSNSAWAEAFF.

This sequence joins TRBV7-2 and TRBJ2-5, with a weak D call TRBD2 (5 bases). The CDR3 sequence is 14 residues long. V gave up 6 bases and J gave up 4 bases, with 15 bases separating them. Germline values: CDR1 SGHTA, CDR2 FQGNSA. The CDR3 is CASRLREGRETQYF. In DNA, the CDR3 is TGTGCCAGCAGACTAAGAGAGGGAAGAGAGACCCAGTACTTC.

V usage is TRBV2 and J usage is TRBJ2-5, with 11 positions matching TRBD2. V lost 3 bases to trimming and J lost 3 bases; unmatched junction nucleotides: 0. Germline V CDR1 and CDR2: SNHLY, FYNNEI. The CDR3 loop spans 14 amino acids. The CDR3 bases are TGTGCCAGCAGTGAGGGACTAGCGGAAGAGACCCAGTACTTC. Amino acids: CASSEGLAEETQYF.

This chain links TRBV18 with TRBJ2-1; TRBD2 matches 9 bases. The CDR3 is 17 residues long. Germline V gives CDR1 KGHSH, CDR2 LQKENI. Germline trimming cut 3 bases from V and 5 bases from J; bases unmatched to any gene: 11. The CDR3 DNA sequence: TGTGCCAGCTCACCGAGTAGCGGGAGAGCCCGGGACAATGAGCAGTTCTTC. Translated: CASSPSSGRARDNEQFF.

V is TRBV30 and J is TRBJ1-5; 7 bases are a match to TRBD1. The CDR3 length is 13 residues. V shed 1 base, J shed 3 bases, and the junction held 0 bases outside the gene matches. Per the germline V gene, CDR1 is GTSNPN and CDR2 is SVGIG (reference sequence). This chain's CDR3 is CAWSEGANQPQHF. The CDR3 bases are TGTGCCTGGAGTGAGGGGGCCAATCAGCCCCAGCATTTT.

The chain links TRBV7-2 to TRBJ2-1; TRBD2 matches 8 bases. V shed 1 base, J shed 9 bases, and the junction held 11 bases outside the gene matches. This CDR3 has 16 residues. CDR1 and CDR2 (germline): SGHTA, FQGNSA. For the CDR3, the DNA is TGTGCCAGCAGCTTAGGAGGTGCGGGGGGTAGAGGTGAGCAGTTCTTC. It translates to CASSLGGAGGRGEQFF.

This clone was detected only a few times. The chain employs TRBV7-2 and TRBJ1-1; unclear D gene. There are 15 residues in the CDR3. The germline CDR1 and CDR2 sequences are SGHTA and FQGNSA. With 4 bases removed from V and 3 bases from J, the gap between germline ends came to 15 bases. The CDR3 loop is CASSSSRGRYTEAFF. CDR3 DNA: TGTGCCAGCAGCTCGTCTCGCGGGCGTTACACTGAAGCTTTCTTT. The variable domain in full, completed from reference TRBV7-2 and TRBJ1-1, reads GAGVSQSPSNKVTEKGKDVELRCDPISGHTALYWYRQSLGQGLEFLIYFQGNSAPDKSGLPSDRFSAERTGGSVSTLTIQRTQQEDSAVYLCASSSSRGRYTEAFFGQGTRLTVV.

This sequence joins TRBV29-1 and TRBJ1-1; D is uncertain. This CDR3 has 15 residues. From germline, CDR1 is SQVTM and CDR2 ANQGSEA. V dropped 5 bases and J dropped 5 bases, with 21 bases sitting between them. The CDR3 loop is CSVRARTYQRTEAFF. In DNA form, the CDR3 reads TGCAGCGTTCGGGCCAGGACCTATCAACGGACTGAAGCTTTCTTT.

The chain links TRBV29-1 to TRBJ2-4; D possibly corresponds to TRBD2 (6 bases). In germline, CDR1 is SQVTM, CDR2 ANQGSEA. The germline V and J ends were trimmed by 7 bases and 3 bases, with 16 bases remaining between them. The CDR3 has 14 residues. The CDR3 spells CSARRGEDKNIQYF. The CDR3 nucleotides are TGCAGCGCCCGGCGGGGCGAGGACAAAAACATTCAGTACTTC.

This chain connects TRBV6-5 to TRBJ1-2; D unclear. Germline V gene lookup returns CDR1 MNHEY and CDR2 SVGAGI. This CDR3 contains 12 residues. V was cut by 8 bases and J by 3 bases, with 10 bases left in between. The CDR3 nucleotides read TGTGCCAGCCTAGGACGGGACTATGGCTACACCTTC. It yields the protein CASLGRDYGYTF.

The rearrangement links TRBV2 to TRBJ2-3; a weak D match, TRBD2 (6 bases). Trimming removed 8 bases at V and 2 bases at J, with 14 bases between. The V gene's germline CDR1 is SNHLY and CDR2 FYNNEI. The CDR3 length is 14 residues. CDR3 sequence (DNA): TGTGCCAGCGGGAGTAGCGGACCCACAGATACGCAGTATTTT. This translates into CASGSSGPTDTQYF. Full variable domain (outside the CDR3, taken from reference TRBV2 and TRBJ2-3): EPEVTQTPSHQVTQMGQEVILRCVPISNHLYFYWYRQILGQKVEFLVSFYNNEISEKSEIFDDQFSVERPDGSNFTLKIRSTKLEDSAMYFCASGSSGPTDTQYFGPGTRLTVL.

This clone appeared a single time. The chain has TRBV30 and TRBJ2-7; the D call may be TRBD1 or TRBD2 (7 bases each). Germline V gives CDR1 GTSNPN, CDR2 SVGIG (reference sequence). The V end lost 4 bases, the J end lost 0 bases, and 22 bases lay between the germline ends. This CDR3 has 17 amino acids. CDR3 DNA: TGTGCCTGGACGCGGGGGACAGCCTACCGCCCCTCCTACGAGCAGTACTTC. Encoded protein: CAWTRGTAYRPSYEQYF.

The gene calls are TRBV28 and TRBJ2-7; TRBD1 matches at 9 bases. J lost 0 bases, V lost 6 bases, and 6 bases had no gene match. Germline CDR1 and CDR2: MDHEN and SYDVKM. The CDR3 sequence is 15 residues long. CDR3 amino acids: CASSPQTGGSYEQYF. CDR3 coding DNA: TGTGCCAGCAGCCCACAGACAGGGGGCTCCTACGAGCAGTACTTC.

The count of this clone is one. V gene TRBV2 combines with J gene TRBJ2-5, with D unresolved. Per germline, CDR1 SNHLY and CDR2 FYNNEI. This CDR3 contains 12 residues. Trimming stripped 7 bases from V and 0 bases from J, with 6 bases between. CDR3 in DNA: TGTGCCAGCAATGACAACCAAGAGACCCAGTACTTC. Translation: CASNDNQETQYF.